The 2 T cell receptor beta chains below come from one sample, sequenced in a study of blood T cell repertoires in COVID-19. Assay used: immunoSEQ multiplex PCR; TCRdb lists only in-frame clones, some missing. The table lists some 110,000 clones, approximately 84% of them singletons. Sequencing input: peripheral blood. The receptors were gathered from a man between 35 and 55 years old with acute or convalescent COVID-19.

This chain links TRBV29-1 with TRBJ2-3; 7 bases agree with TRBD1. This CDR3 is built from 17 residues. V was pared by 0 bases and J by 3 bases, with 12 bases of the junction left unmatched. CDR1 is SQVTM, CDR2 ANQGSEA, per germline. The CDR3 nucleotides are TGCAGCGTTGAAGATACAAAACAGGGGTTGAGGACAGATACGCAGTATTTT. This encodes CSVEDTKQGLRTDTQYF.

The CDR3 DNA reads as TGTGCCAGCAGCTCCGTCGGTTACGAGCAGTACTTC. Protein sequence: CASSSVGYEQYF. The gene calls are TRBV7-9 and TRBJ2-7; D gene uncertain. V was shortened by 4 bases and J by 4 bases, with 8 bases between the two germline ends. The CDR3 covers 12 residues. Germline V gene lookup returns CDR1 SEHNR and CDR2 FQNEAQ (reference sequence).